Presented here are 21 T cell receptor beta chains from one specimen sequenced in a study of PD-L1 blockade in urothelial cancer. Time point defined: pretreatment peripheral blood. The protocol was immunoSEQ multiplex PCR, while the TCRdb copy is restricted to in-frame clones and leaves out a portion. In the table there are 54,000 or so clones, around four fifths of which are singletons. The material was PBMCs, obtained around atezolizumab (anti-PD-L1) treatment. The receptors were gathered from a man in his fifties with urothelial cancer.

The gene calls are TRBV7-9 and TRBJ2-4; 8 bases fit TRBD1. This CDR3 is 18 amino acids long. The V gene's germline CDR1 is SEHNR and CDR2 FQNEAQ (reference sequence). V dropped 5 bases and J dropped 0; count of bases not matched to a gene: 12. The CDR3 coding sequence is TGTGCCAGCAGCCCCAGGACAGGGTCCTTTCTAGCCAAAAACATTCAGTACTTC. It is translated as CASSPRTGSFLAKNIQYF.

This rearrangement joins TRBV19 to TRBJ1-1, with D possibly TRBD1 on 5 matching bases. CDR1 and CDR2 (germline): LNHDA, SQIVND (reference sequence). The V end lost 4 bases, the J end lost 8 bases, and 8 bases lay between the germline ends. The CDR3 length is 11 residues. The CDR3 spells CASSKQAEAFF. The CDR3 DNA reads TGTGCCAGTAGTAAACAGGCCGAAGCTTTCTTT.

The chain combines TRBV28 with TRBJ2-3; 10 nucleotides match TRBD2. This CDR3 is 18 amino acids long. The J segment lost 1 base and the V segment lost 7 bases, leaving 14 bases of the junction unmatched. Germline V gene data show CDR1 as MDHEN and CDR2 as SYDVKM. The CDR3 protein is CASTPLASGSGGTDTQYF. The CDR3 nucleotides read TGTGCCAGCACCCCTTTGGCTAGCGGGAGTGGGGGCACAGATACGCAGTATTTT.

The chain joins TRBV19 to TRBJ1-1, with 9 bases matching TRBD1. Germline loops: CDR1 LNHDA, CDR2 SQIVND (reference sequence). CDR3 length: 15 amino acids. Germline trimming cut 8 bases from V and 3 bases from J; bases unmatched to any gene: 10. The CDR3: CASGSSGTGYTEAFF. In DNA form, the CDR3 reads TGTGCCAGTGGGTCGAGCGGGACAGGGTACACTGAAGCTTTCTTT.

V and J are TRBV6-1 and TRBJ2-5, with 12 positions matching TRBD2. Germline CDR1 is MNHNS and CDR2 is SASEGT. The CDR3 extends over 18 amino acids. J gave up 4 bases and V 0 bases, and 9 bases lay outside the gene matches. The CDR3 loop reads CASSEAGLAGGRAETQYF. The DNA for the CDR3 is TGTGCCAGCAGTGAAGCCGGGCTAGCGGGGGGGCGGGCAGAGACCCAGTACTTC.

This clone was seen a few times. The rearrangement uses TRBV13 and TRBJ1-6, with 8 bases lining up with TRBD1. CDR3 length: 14 residues. Germline values: CDR1 PRHDT, CDR2 FYEKMQ (reference sequence). J gave up 9 bases and V 5 bases, and 6 bases lay outside the gene matches. CDR3 in amino acids: CASSQQGVSSPLHF. The CDR3 DNA sequence: TGTGCCAGCAGCCAACAGGGGGTCAGTTCACCCCTCCACTTT.

J is TRBJ2-6 and V is TRBV7-9, with D perhaps TRBD2 (5 bases). Trimming shortened V by 5 bases and J by 7 bases, and 9 bases separated the two germline ends. The CDR3 sequence is 13 residues long. Germline-derived CDR1 and CDR2 are SEHNR and FQNEAQ (reference sequence). In DNA, the CDR3 is TGTGCCAGCAGCCTCCCGGGAGCCAACGTCCTGACTTTC. As protein: CASSLPGANVLTF.

V gene TRBV10-1 combines with J gene TRBJ2-7, with TRBD1 matching 9 bases. CDR1 and CDR2 (germline): WNHNN, SYGVQD (reference sequence). With V trimmed by 2 bases and J by 1 base, 3 bases remained unmatched. The CDR3 extends over 15 amino acids. The DNA for the CDR3 is TGCGCCAGCAGTGAGCAAGGACAGGGGTCCTACGAGCAGTACTTC. It codes for CASSEQGQGSYEQYF.

The chain couples TRBV7-2 to TRBJ1-3, with 7 bases identical to TRBD1. This CDR3 has 14 amino acids. V trimming: 4 bases; J trimming: 3 bases; junction bases outside the gene matches: 3. In germline, CDR1 is SGHTA, CDR2 FQGNSA. CDR3 nucleotide sequence: TGTGCCAGCAGCTCCAGGGGGGATGGAAACACCATATATTTT. Protein sequence: CASSSRGDGNTIYF.

The chain joins TRBV23-1 to TRBJ1-5; 7 bases map to TRBD1. TRBV23-1 is reported as an ORF; its role is uncertain. Germline trimming cut 10 bases from V and 4 bases from J; bases unmatched to any gene: 7. The CDR3 loop spans 13 amino acids. CDR3 in DNA: TGCGCCACTCCGACAGGGATGAATCAGCCCCAGCATTTT. Protein sequence: CATPTGMNQPQHF.

The rearrangement uses TRBV7-9 and TRBJ2-1, with no clear D. CDR3 length: 17 residues. CDR1 is SEHNR and CDR2 is FQNEAQ in the germline V gene (reference sequence). V lost 1 base, J lost 0 bases, and 13 bases lay in between. CDR3 protein: CASSLVHSFSSYNEQFF. CDR3 DNA: TGTGCCAGCAGCTTAGTCCACAGCTTTAGCTCCTACAATGAGCAGTTCTTC.

This clone is a singleton in its sample. This chain connects TRBV30 to TRBJ2-2; 12 bases line up with TRBD1. The V segment lost 4 bases and the J segment 5 bases; nucleotides outside the gene matches: 5. Looked up from germline, CDR1 is GTSNPN and CDR2 is SVGIG (reference sequence). The CDR3 length is 15 residues. CDR3 sequence: CAWTRDRGRTGELFF. CDR3 nucleotides: TGTGCCTGGACCCGGGACAGGGGGCGTACCGGGGAGCTGTTTTTT.

The chain has TRBV19 and TRBJ2-1, with D possibly TRBD2 on 9 matching bases. The germline gives CDR1 LNHDA, CDR2 SQIVND (reference sequence). CDR3 length: 17 residues. V was cut by 5 bases and J by 3 bases, with 20 bases left in between. The CDR3 DNA follows: TGTGCCAGTAGTGCGCGGGGGGGACAGGCGATCTACAATGAGCAGTTCTTC. It encodes CASSARGGQAIYNEQFF.

This clone appeared a single time. This sequence joins TRBV6-5 and TRBJ2-7; 11 nucleotides line up with TRBD1. V dropped 6 bases and J dropped 3; count of bases not matched to a gene: 7. The CDR3 length is 15 residues. Germline V gene lookup returns CDR1 MNHEY and CDR2 SVGAGI. CDR3 bases: TGTGCCAGCAGCCCTTGGGGGACAGGGGGCTACGAGCAGTACTTC. Translation gives CASSPWGTGGYEQYF.

The chain joins TRBV27 to TRBJ2-5; TRBD2 agrees at 16 bases. There are 20 residues in the CDR3. Germline CDR1 reads MNHEY; CDR2 reads SMNVEV (reference sequence). V lost 6 bases and J lost 1; bases outside the gene matches: 14. In DNA, the CDR3 is TGTGCCAGCAGCCGCACACCCGGGACTAGCGGGGGGGGGATCCAAGAGACCCAGTACTTC. The encoded protein is CASSRTPGTSGGGIQETQYF.

V and J are TRBV4-2 and TRBJ1-5; D is possibly TRBD1 (6 bases). The V gene's germline CDR1 is LGHNA and CDR2 YNFKEQ. CDR3 length equals 16 residues. V gave up 0 bases and J gave up 0 bases, with 9 bases separating them. The CDR3 sequence is CASSQDRGYSNQPQHF. Here the CDR3 DNA reads TGTGCCAGCAGCCAAGACAGGGGCTATAGCAATCAGCCCCAGCATTTT.

CDR3 protein: CASSERVSGLYEQYF. The CDR3 DNA sequence: TGCGCCAGCAGTGAGCGAGTTAGCGGGCTCTACGAGCAGTACTTC. The chain employs TRBV10-1 and TRBJ2-7; 7 positions agree with TRBD2. Germline assignment: CDR1 WNHNN and CDR2 SYGVQD (reference sequence). The J segment lost 3 bases and the V segment lost 2 bases, leaving 7 bases of the junction unmatched. This CDR3 comprises 15 residues.

V and J are TRBV5-5 and TRBJ2-1, with 14 bases fitting TRBD2. The trim removed 2 bases at V and 1 base at J, leaving 8 bases unmatched. Germline CDR1 SGHKS, CDR2 YYEKEE (reference sequence). The CDR3 runs 19 residues. CDR3 residues: CASSLYGTSGSLSYNEQFF. The DNA for the CDR3 is TGTGCCAGCAGCTTATACGGGACTAGCGGGAGTTTGTCCTACAATGAGCAGTTCTTC.

The chain links TRBV5-6 to TRBJ1-3; 10 bases are a match to TRBD1. Germline assignment: CDR1 SGHDT and CDR2 YYEEEE. The CDR3 consists of 17 residues. V gave up 1 base and J gave up 2 bases; unmatched junction bases: 6. As DNA, the CDR3 is TGTGCCAGCAGCTTGTGGGGACAGGGGACCACTGGAAACACCATATATTTT. Translated, it gives CASSLWGQGTTGNTIYF.

As DNA, the CDR3 is TGCGCCAGCAGCTTCAGGGGGCAAAATAATGAGCAGTTCTTC. Translation gives CASSFRGQNNEQFF. V and J are TRBV5-1 and TRBJ2-1, with 8 bases lining up with TRBD1. Germline trimming cut 2 bases from V and 7 bases from J; bases unmatched to any gene: 5. The CDR3 is made up of 14 amino acids. Germline-derived CDR1 and CDR2 are SGHRS and YFSETQ.

The rearrangement uses TRBV14 and TRBJ2-5; 8 nucleotides align to TRBD2. This CDR3 contains 15 residues. Trimming took 0 bases from V and 6 from J; bases not matched to a gene: 6. The germline CDR1 and CDR2 sequences are SGHDN and FVKESK. The CDR3 DNA is TGTGCCAGCAGCCAAGATCCCGGGGGGGCGAAGACCCAGTACTTC. Its translation is CASSQDPGGAKTQYF.